This TCR beta chain came from a study of shared clonotypes between healthy human individuals. Repertoires were generated with immunoSEQ multiplex PCR, while TCRdb's copy carries only in-frame clones and drops some. The sample holds roughly 550,000 clones, around 95% seen once. Terminally differentiated effector memory CD45RA+ cells were excluded by CCR7 positive selection of CD45RO-negative cells. The V gene end was trimmed by 2 bases and the J gene end by 6 bases; junction bases not matched to a gene: 4. The CDR3 extends over 14 amino acids. Germline CDR1 KGHSH, CDR2 LQKENI. The specimen sequenced was naive CD8+ T cells sorted from blood. This chain joins TRBV18 and TRBJ1-5, with TRBD1 matching 7 bases. The source is a woman in her twenties or thirties in good health. The CDR3 spells CASSPERGLQPQHF. The DNA of the CDR3 is TGTGCCAGCTCACCAGAAAGGGGGCTTCAGCCCCAGCATTTT.